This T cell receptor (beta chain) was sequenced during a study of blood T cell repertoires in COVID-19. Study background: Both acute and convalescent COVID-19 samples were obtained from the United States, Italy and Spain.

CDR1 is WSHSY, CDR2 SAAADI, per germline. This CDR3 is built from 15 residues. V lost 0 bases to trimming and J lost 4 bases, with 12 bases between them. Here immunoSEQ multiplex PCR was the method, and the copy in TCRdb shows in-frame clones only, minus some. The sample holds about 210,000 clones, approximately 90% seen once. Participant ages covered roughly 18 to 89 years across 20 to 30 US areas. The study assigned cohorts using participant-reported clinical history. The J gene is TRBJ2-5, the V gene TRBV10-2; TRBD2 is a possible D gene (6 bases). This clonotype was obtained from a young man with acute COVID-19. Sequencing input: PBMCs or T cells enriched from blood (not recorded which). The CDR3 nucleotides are TGCGCCAGCAGTGAGTCTGGGACTTTTATAGAGACCCAGTACTTC. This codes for CASSESGTFIETQYF.